The 5 T cell receptor beta chains reported below all come from one sample, sequenced in a study of CD8+CD57+ T cells in acquired aplastic anemia. The template for TCR beta VDJ and CDR3 sequence profiling was genomic DNA. TCRdb reprocessed the reads with MiXCR, giving one entry per CDR3 protein. The sample gives roughly 280,000 distinct CDR3 sequences, under 60% of which show up once; approximately 1.3% is in the top ten. The authors sequenced patients whose flow cytometry had shown CD8+CD57+ cell expansion. Material: sorted CD4+, CD8+, or CD8+CD57+ T cells (not recorded which) from PBMCs. The receptors here all came from a human donor with aplastic anemia.

This clonotype was counted at least ten times. This chain links TRBV19 with TRBJ1-2; TRBD1 might be the D (5 bases). V was cut by 5 bases and J by 5 bases, with 12 bases left in between. The CDR3 contains 13 residues. Per the germline V gene, CDR1 is LNHDA and CDR2 is SQIVND (reference sequence). The CDR3 DNA reads TGTGCCAGTAGTTCGGGGGTGAGTTATGGCTACACCTTC. Amino acids: CASSSGVSYGYTF.

The rearrangement joins TRBV25-1 to TRBJ1-1; 7 nucleotides agree with TRBD1. CDR1 is MGHDK, CDR2 SYGVNS, per germline. V was clipped by 4 bases and J by 4 bases; unmatched bases: 6. This CDR3 region has 14 residues. In nucleotides, the CDR3 is TGTGCCAGCAGTGTTTCCCAGGGGGGCACTGAAGCTTTCTTT. This translates into CASSVSQGGTEAFF.

In the case of this clonotype: A junction end diverges from the germline sequence, so it may reflect a read error. This sequence joins TRBV5-4 and TRBJ2-7, with D uncertain. The V gene's germline CDR1 is SGHNT and CDR2 YYREEE (reference sequence). There are 14 residues in the CDR3. CDR3: CAGSLAGDISEQYF. The CDR3 DNA reads TGTGCCGGCAGCTTGGCTGGGGATATCAGCGAGCAGTACTTC.

This clonotype was recorded at least ten times. The rearrangement uses TRBV7-8 and TRBJ1-1; a weak D match, TRBD1 (5 bases). Trimming stripped 4 bases from V and 3 bases from J, with 9 bases between. Germline CDR1 SGHVS, CDR2 FQNEAQ. The CDR3 is 13 amino acids. The CDR3 loop reads CASSSQGYTEAFF. The CDR3 DNA follows: TGTGCCAGCAGCTCGCAGGGATACACTGAAGCTTTCTTT.

The rearrangement uses TRBV15 and TRBJ2-3; D is uncertain. Germline values: CDR1 LNHNV, CDR2 YYDKDF (reference sequence). The CDR3 is 17 amino acids. V lost 0 bases to trimming and J lost 0 bases, with 13 bases between them. The CDR3 DNA follows: TGTGCCACCAGCAGAGATCAGACCGGGCGGAGCACAGATACGCAGTATTTT. This gives the protein CATSRDQTGRSTDTQYF.